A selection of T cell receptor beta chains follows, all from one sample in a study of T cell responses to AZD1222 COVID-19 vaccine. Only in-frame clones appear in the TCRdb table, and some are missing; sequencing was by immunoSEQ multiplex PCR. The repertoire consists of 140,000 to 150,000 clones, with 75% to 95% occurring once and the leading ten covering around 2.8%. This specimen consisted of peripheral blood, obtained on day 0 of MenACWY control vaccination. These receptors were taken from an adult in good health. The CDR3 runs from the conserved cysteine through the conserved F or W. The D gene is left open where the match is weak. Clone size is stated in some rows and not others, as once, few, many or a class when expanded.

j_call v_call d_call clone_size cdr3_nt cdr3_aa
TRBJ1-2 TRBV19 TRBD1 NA TGTGCCAGTAGATCCGTCGGCTTACAGGGGGCTCCTAACTATGGCTACACCTTC CASRSVGLQGAPNYGYTF
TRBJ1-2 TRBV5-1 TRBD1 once TGCGCCAGCAGCTTGGACAGGGGCGATCGCTATGGCTACACCTTC CASSLDRGDRYGYTF
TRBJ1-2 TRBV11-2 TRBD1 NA TGTGCCAGCAGCGCGTGGGACAGGGGTGGCTACACCTTC CASSAWDRGGYTF
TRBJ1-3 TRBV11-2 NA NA TGTGCCAGCAGCTTACCCTCTGGAAACACCATATATTTT CASSLPSGNTIYF
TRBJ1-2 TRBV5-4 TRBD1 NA TGTGCCAGCAGCCCTTCCGGGACAGGGGGCTCCACCTATGGCTACACCTTC CASSPSGTGGSTYGYTF
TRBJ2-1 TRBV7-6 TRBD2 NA TGTGCCAGCAGCTTAGGGTTTCTGGCGGGAGTGGGTGAGCAGTTCTTC CASSLGFLAGVGEQFF
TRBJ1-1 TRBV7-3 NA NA TGTGCCAGCAGCTTAATGGAAGGATGGGGGCTAGGAACTGAAGCTTTCTTT CASSLMEGWGLGTEAFF
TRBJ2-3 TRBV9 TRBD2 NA TGTGCCAGCAGCGTAGAAGACCTACTAGCGGTAAGCACAGATACGCAGTATTTT CASSVEDLLAVSTDTQYF
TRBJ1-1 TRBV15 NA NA TGTGCCACCAGCAGAGATGAAGAAGGGGACACTGAAGCTTTCTTT CATSRDEEGDTEAFF
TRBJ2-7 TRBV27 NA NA TGTGCCAGCAGTTTAGGTGGGGGCCTAGGCAGCCCAAGCTCCTACGAGCAGTACTTC CASSLGGGLGSPSSYEQYF
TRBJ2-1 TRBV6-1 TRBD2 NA TGTGCCAGCAGTGATGCTAGCGGGTCGTACAATGAGCAGTTCTTC CASSDASGSYNEQFF
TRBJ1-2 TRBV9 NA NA TGTGCCAGCAGCGCTGGTGGCTCTCCCTGGGGCTATGGCTACACCTTC CASSAGGSPWGYGYTF
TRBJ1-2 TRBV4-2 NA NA TGTGCCAGCAGCCAAGATTCGGGGGTCTCGGATGGCTACACCTTC CASSQDSGVSDGYTF
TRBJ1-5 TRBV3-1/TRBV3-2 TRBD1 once TGTGCCAGCAGCCAAGGGGGACAGGGTGGCAATCAGCCCCAGCATTTT CASSQGGQGGNQPQHF
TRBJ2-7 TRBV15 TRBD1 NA TGTGCCACCAGCAGAGAGAAGGACAGGGACGAGCAGTACTTC CATSREKDRDEQYF
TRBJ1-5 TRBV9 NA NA TGTGCCAGCAGTCCAGGGCTCCCGGGCAATCAGCCCCAGCATTTT CASSPGLPGNQPQHF
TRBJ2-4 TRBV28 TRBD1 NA TGTGCCAGCAGAACAGGGGGCGCGGGGAACATTCAGTACTTC CASRTGGAGNIQYF
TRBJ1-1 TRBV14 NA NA TGTGCCAGCAGCCAAGGCCGCCTCCGATGGGCTTCGAACACTGAAGCTTTCTTT CASSQGRLRWASNTEAFF
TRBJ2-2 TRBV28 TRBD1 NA TGTGCCAGCAGTTTGTCCTACGGGACAGGGCGAACCGGGGAGCTGTTTTTT CASSLSYGTGRTGELFF
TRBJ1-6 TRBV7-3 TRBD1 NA TGTGCCAGCAGCGCGACAGGGTCCAATTCACCCCTCCACTTT CASSATGSNSPLHF
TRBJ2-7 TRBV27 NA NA TGTGCCAGCAGCCTTGACGAGGGTTCCCACGAGCAGTACTTC CASSLDEGSHEQYF
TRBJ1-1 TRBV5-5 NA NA TGTGCCAGCAGCTTGGGGGCTTTCTTT CASSLGAFF
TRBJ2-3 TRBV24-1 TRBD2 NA TGTGCCACCTCCATAGCGGGATGGTCAGATACGCAGTATTTT CATSIAGWSDTQYF
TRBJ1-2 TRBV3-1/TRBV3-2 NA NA TGTGCCAGCAGCCCCCCGGGCCATGGCTACACCTTC CASSPPGHGYTF
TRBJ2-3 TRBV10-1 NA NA TGCGCCAGCAGTGAGTCTGGCAGGAAAGATACGCAGTATTTT CASSESGRKDTQYF
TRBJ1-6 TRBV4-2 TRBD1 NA TGTGCCAGCAGCCAAGACGGACAGGTGCGCTCCTATAATTCACCCCTCCACTTT CASSQDGQVRSYNSPLHF
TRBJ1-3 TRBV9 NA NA TGTGCCAGCAGCGCCTCGAGGGGGGCATCGGGAAACACCATATATTTT CASSASRGASGNTIYF
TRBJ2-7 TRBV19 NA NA TGTGCCAGTAGGGAGGACAGCACCTACGAGCAGTACTTC CASREDSTYEQYF
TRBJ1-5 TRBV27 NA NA TGTGCCAGCAGTTTATTACCTTTGGGGAAATTTAATCAGCCCCAGCATTTT CASSLLPLGKFNQPQHF
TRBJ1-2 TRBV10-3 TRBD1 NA TGTGCCATCAGTGAGGCGACAGGGACCTATGGCTACACCTTC CAISEATGTYGYTF
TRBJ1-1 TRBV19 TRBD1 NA TGTGCCAGTAATACAGGGGGAGGAGAAGCTTTCTTT CASNTGGGEAFF
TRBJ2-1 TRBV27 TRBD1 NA TGTGCCAGCAGTTTCGACGGGACAGACTACAATGAGCAGTTCTTC CASSFDGTDYNEQFF
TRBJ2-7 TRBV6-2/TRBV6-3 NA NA TGTGCCAGCAGTTTCTCCTACGAGCAGTACTTC CASSFSYEQYF
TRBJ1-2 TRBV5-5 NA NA TGTGCCAGCAGCTTGGGACCCACGAGGAACTATGGCTACACCTTC CASSLGPTRNYGYTF
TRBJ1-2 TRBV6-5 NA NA TGTGCCAGTAGGGATGGGTATGGCTACACCTTC CASRDGYGYTF
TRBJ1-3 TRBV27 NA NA TGTGCCAGCAGTTATACAGGGACGGGAAACACCATATATTTT CASSYTGTGNTIYF
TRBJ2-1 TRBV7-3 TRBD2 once TGTGCCAGCAGCTTATGGGCACTAGCGGGGGGGCAGACCTCCTACAATGAGCAGTTCTTC CASSLWALAGGQTSYNEQFF
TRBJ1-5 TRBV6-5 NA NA TGTGCCAGCACCCGGCAGGGCGATCAGCCCCAGCATTTT CASTRQGDQPQHF
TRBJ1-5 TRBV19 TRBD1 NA TGTGCCAGTACCAGGGACAGAAATAGCAATCAGCCCCAGCATTTT CASTRDRNSNQPQHF
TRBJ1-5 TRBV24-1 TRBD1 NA TGTGCCACCAGTGTACGGGGCGAAGCCAGACAGGGGAATCAGCCCCAGCATTTT CATSVRGEARQGNQPQHF
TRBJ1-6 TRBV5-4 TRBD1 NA TGTGCCAGCAGATTTATTGGACAGGGTAATTCACCCCTCCACTTT CASRFIGQGNSPLHF
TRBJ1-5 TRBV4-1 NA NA TGCGCCAGCAGCCAAGGGGGAACAGGGAATCAGCCCCAGCATTTT CASSQGGTGNQPQHF
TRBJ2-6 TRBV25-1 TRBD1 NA TGTGCCAGCAGTGGATGGGACAGCTCTGGGGCCAACGTCCTGACTTTC CASSGWDSSGANVLTF
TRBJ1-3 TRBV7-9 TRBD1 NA TGTGCCAGCACCGGGACAGGGGCCACCCGGGGTGGAAACACCATATATTTT CASTGTGATRGGNTIYF
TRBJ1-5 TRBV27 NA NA TGTGCCAGCAGTTTACCGGGGAAGCAGCCCCAGCATTTT CASSLPGKQPQHF
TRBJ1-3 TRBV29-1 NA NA TGCAGCGTTGAAGATTTCGGGCCCTTCTCTGGAAACACCATATATTTT CSVEDFGPFSGNTIYF
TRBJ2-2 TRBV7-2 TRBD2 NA TGTGCCAGCAGCTTAGGGGCTAGCGGGACCGGGGAGCTGTTTTTT CASSLGASGTGELFF
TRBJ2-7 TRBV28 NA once TGTGCCAGCAGTTTACTCGATGACGGGCCCTACGAGCAGTACTTC CASSLLDDGPYEQYF
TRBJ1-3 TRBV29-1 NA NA TGCAGCGCCATTTCGGACGTGAGCTCTGGAAACACCATATATTTT CSAISDVSSGNTIYF
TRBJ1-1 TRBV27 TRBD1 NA TGTGCCAGCAGTTTATACTTCACAGGGGGATCAGTCACTGAAGCTTTCTTT CASSLYFTGGSVTEAFF
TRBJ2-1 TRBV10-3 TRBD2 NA TGTGCCATCAGTGGAGGACTAGCGGTTACCTACAATGAGCAGTTCTTC CAISGGLAVTYNEQFF
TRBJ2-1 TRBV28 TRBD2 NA TGTGCCAGCAGTAGACTAGCGGGAGCCAACAATGAGCAGTTCTTC CASSRLAGANNEQFF
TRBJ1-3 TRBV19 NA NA TGTGCCAGCTTCACAGGGAGCTCTGGAAACACCATATATTTT CASFTGSSGNTIYF
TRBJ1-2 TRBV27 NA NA TGTGCCAGCAGGCCCGGGGACTCTCGACTTAGCTACACCTTC CASRPGDSRLSYTF
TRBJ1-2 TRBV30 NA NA TGTGCCTGGAGTGTACCCCGGCTACCCTATGGCTACACCTTC CAWSVPRLPYGYTF
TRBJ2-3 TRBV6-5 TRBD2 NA TGTGCCACCGCTAGCGGGGTCACAGATACGCAGTATTTT CATASGVTDTQYF
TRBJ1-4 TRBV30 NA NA TGTGCCTGGAGTGTAAAGGGTTCTGGGGAAAAACTGTTTTTT CAWSVKGSGEKLFF
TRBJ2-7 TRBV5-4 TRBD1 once TGTGCCAGCAGTGAACCGGGACAGGGGGTGTACGAGCAGTACTTC CASSEPGQGVYEQYF
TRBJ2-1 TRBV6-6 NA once TGTGCCAGCAGTTACACCCAGGGGAACAATGAGCAGTTCTTC CASSYTQGNNEQFF